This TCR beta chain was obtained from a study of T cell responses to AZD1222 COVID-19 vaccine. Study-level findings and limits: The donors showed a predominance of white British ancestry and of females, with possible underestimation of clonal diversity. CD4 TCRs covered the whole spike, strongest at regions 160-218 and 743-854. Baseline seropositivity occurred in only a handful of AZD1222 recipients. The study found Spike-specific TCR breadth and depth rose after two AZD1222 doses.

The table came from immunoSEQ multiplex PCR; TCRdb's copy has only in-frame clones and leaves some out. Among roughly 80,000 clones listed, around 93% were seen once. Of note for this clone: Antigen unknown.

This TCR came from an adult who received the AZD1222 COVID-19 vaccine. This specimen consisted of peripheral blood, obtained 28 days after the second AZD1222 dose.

CDR3 bases: TGTGCCAGCAGCACCGGGACCGCGAATCCCTATGGCTACACCTTC. Translation gives CASSTGTANPYGYTF. The chain recombines TRBV5-5 with TRBJ1-2; D is perhaps TRBD1 (5 bases). The CDR3 has 15 residues. V lost 4 bases, J lost 4 bases, and 17 bases lay in between. CDR1 and CDR2 (germline): SGHKS, YYEKEE (reference sequence). The whole variable domain, filled in from reference TRBV5-5 and TRBJ1-2, reads DAGVTQSPTHLIKTRGQQVTLRCSPISGHKSVSWYQQVLGQGPQFIFQYYEKEERGRGNFPDRFSARQFPNYSSELNVNALLLGDSALYLCASSTGTANPYGYTFGSGTRLTVV.